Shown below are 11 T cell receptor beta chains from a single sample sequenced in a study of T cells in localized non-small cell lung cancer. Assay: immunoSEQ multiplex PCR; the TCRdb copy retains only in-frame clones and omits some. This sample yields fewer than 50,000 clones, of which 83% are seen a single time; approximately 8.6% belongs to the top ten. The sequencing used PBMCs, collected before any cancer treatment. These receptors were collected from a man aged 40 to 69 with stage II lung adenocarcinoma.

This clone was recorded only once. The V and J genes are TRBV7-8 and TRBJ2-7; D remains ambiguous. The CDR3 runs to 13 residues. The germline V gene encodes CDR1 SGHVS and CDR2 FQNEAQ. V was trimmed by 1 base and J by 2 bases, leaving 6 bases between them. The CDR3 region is CASSLERAYEQYF. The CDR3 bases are TGTGCCAGCAGCTTAGAACGCGCCTACGAGCAGTACTTC.

The CDR3 DNA follows: TGTGCCAGTAGTATGCCGGATGAAAAACTGTTTTTT. Translated: CASSMPDEKLFF. The chain combines TRBV19 with TRBJ1-4; D call uncertain. Germline CDR1 reads LNHDA; CDR2 reads SQIVND (reference sequence). V lost 3 bases, J lost 6 bases, and 5 bases lay in between. The CDR3 length is 12 residues.

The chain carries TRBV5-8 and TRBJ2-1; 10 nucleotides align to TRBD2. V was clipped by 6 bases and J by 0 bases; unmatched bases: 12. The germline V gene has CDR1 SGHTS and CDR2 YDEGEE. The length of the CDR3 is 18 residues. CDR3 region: CASIGTSDPRGSYNEQFF. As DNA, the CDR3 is TGTGCCAGCATAGGGACTAGCGACCCGCGGGGCTCCTACAATGAGCAGTTCTTC.

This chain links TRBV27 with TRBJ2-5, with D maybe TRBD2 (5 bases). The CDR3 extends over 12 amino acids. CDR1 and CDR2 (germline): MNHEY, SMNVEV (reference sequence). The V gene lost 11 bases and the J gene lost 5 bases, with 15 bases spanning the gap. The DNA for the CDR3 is TGTGCCTCGGGGAGTACGCGGGAGACCCAGTACTTC. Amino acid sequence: CASGSTRETQYF.

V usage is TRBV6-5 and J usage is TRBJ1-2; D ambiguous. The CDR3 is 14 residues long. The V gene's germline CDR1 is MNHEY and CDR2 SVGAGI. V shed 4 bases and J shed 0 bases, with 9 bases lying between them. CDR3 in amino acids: CASSFGRSNYGYTF. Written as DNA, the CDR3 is TGTGCCAGCAGTTTCGGGCGGTCTAACTATGGCTACACCTTC.

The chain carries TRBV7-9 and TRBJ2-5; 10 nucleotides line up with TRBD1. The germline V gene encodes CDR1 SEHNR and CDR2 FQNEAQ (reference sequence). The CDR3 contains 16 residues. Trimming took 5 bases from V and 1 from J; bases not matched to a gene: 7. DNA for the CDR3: TGTGCCAGCAGCCCTGGGACAGGGGTAACCCAAGAGACCCAGTACTTC. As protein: CASSPGTGVTQETQYF.

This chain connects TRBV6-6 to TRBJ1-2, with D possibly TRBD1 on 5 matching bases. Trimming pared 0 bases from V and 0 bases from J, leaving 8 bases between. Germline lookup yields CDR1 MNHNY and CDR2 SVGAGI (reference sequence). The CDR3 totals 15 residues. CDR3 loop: CASSYSQGANYGYTF. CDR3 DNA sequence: TGTGCCAGCAGTTACTCCCAGGGAGCTAACTATGGCTACACCTTC.

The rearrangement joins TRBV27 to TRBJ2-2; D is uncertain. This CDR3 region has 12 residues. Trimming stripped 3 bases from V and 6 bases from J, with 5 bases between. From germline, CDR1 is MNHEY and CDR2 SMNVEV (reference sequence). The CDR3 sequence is CASSFMAGELFF. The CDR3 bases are TGTGCCAGCAGTTTTATGGCCGGGGAGCTGTTTTTT.

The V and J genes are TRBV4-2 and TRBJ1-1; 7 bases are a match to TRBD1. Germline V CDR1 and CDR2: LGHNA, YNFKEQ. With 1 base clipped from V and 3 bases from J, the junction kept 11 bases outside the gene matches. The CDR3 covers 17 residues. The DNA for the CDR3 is TGTGCCAGCAGCCAAGGTGGCACAGGGGAGGCTTACACTGAAGCTTTCTTT. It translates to CASSQGGTGEAYTEAFF.

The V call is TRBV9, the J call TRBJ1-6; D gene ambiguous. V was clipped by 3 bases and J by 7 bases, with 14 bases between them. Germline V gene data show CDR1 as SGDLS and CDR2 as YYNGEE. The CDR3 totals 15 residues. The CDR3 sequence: CASSEPSGRNSPLHF. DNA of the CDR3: TGTGCCAGCAGCGAGCCGTCGGGCAGAAATTCACCCCTCCACTTT.

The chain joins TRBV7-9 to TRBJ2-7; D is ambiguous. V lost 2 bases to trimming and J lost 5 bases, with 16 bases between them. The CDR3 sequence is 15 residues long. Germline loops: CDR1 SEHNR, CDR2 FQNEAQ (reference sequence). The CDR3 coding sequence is TGTGCCAGCAGCTTAACTCGTGCCTTGAGGCACGAGCAGTACTTC. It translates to CASSLTRALRHEQYF. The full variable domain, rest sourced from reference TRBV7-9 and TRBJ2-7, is DTGVSQNPRHKITKRGQNVTFRCDPISEHNRLYWYRQTLGQGPEFLTYFQNEAQLEKSRLLSDRFSAERPKGSFSTLEIQRTEQGDSAMYLCASSLTRALRHEQYFGPGTRLTVT.